A selection of T cell receptor beta chains follows, all from one sample in a study of T cells after yellow fever vaccination. TCRdb re-analysed the 5' RACE reads in MiXCR, keeping a single row per CDR3 protein. Of 300,000 or so distinct CDR3 sequences in the sample, roughly 8.4% are singletons; the top ten hold about 16%. Sequences were derived from PBMCs, sampled roughly seven weeks after the first yellow fever vaccination. The receptor source for this set is a man aged 18 to 30 who received the YFV17D yellow fever vaccine. Each CDR3 is given with its conserved first and last residue. D genes are given only for firm matches. Size is stated for part of the rows, as once, few or many counts, or as a class when the clone is expanded.

clone_size d_call cdr3_length j_call v_call cdr3_nt cdr3_aa
few - 14 TRBJ2-5 TRBV9 TGTGCCAGCAGCGTAGGGGGCGGCCAAGAGACCCAGTACTTC CASSVGGGQETQYF
many TRBD1 14 TRBJ2-1 TRBV6-1 TGTGCCAGCAGTCTAGGACAGGTTATGCGTGAGCAGTTCTTC CASSLGQVMREQFF
few TRBD1 18 TRBJ2-5 TRBV9 TGTGCCAGCAGCGACCCCGGGACAGGGGGAGAAGACGAAGAGACCCAGTACTTC CASSDPGTGGEDEETQYF
many - 15 TRBJ2-7 TRBV7-2 TGTGCCAGCAGCGGGGGGTCGAGGGTTCGGTACGAGCAGTACTTC CASSGGSRVRYEQYF
few TRBD2 14 TRBJ2-4 TRBV7-9 TGTGCCAGCACCCCTGGGACTAGCGGGGATCAGCACCACTTC CASTPGTSGDQHHF
once - 16 TRBJ2-3 TRBV27 TGTGCCAGCAGTATCAGGACCTTGGTCGGCACAGATACGCAGTATTTT CASSIRTLVGTDTQYF
few TRBD1 12 TRBJ1-1 TRBV7-9 TGTGCCAGCAGCCCCAGGGGGTACGAAGCTTTCTTT CASSPRGYEAFF
many - 15 TRBJ2-5 TRBV11-2 TGTGCCAGCAGCCCGACAGGCTCCCGCTGGGAGACCCAGTACTTC CASSPTGSRWETQYF
- TRBD2 15 TRBJ2-1 TRBV30 TGTGCCTGGAAGGGATGGGCGGGGGGGAACAATGAGCAGTTCTTC CAWKGWAGGNNEQFF
few - 16 TRBJ1-6 TRBV30 TGTGCCTGGAGTGTAGCGGGCGGTGGCTATAATTCACCCCTCCACTTT CAWSVAGGGYNSPLHF
few - 14 TRBJ1-6 TRBV7-2 TGTGCCAGCAGCTTAGGGCGGAATAATTCACCCCTCCACTTT CASSLGRNNSPLHF
many - 15 TRBJ2-5 TRBV7-2 TGTGCCAGCAGCTTATCCCAGGGGCGGGGAGAGACCCAGTACTTC CASSLSQGRGETQYF
- - 13 TRBJ2-7 TRBV7-2 TGTGCCAGCAGCATGGGTCCGCTGGACGAGCAGTACTTC CASSMGPLDEQYF
few TRBD2 13 TRBJ2-1 TRBV6-2/TRBV6-3 TGTGCCAGCCGGACTAGCGGGGCGGGTGAGCAGTTCTTC CASRTSGAGEQFF
- - 10 TRBJ2-5 TRBV20-1 TGCAGTGCTCACCGGGAGACCCAGTACTTC CSAHRETQYF
- - 14 TRBJ1-1 TRBV12-3/TRBV12-4 TGTGCCAGCCTTAATCCGGACGGGACCACTGAAGCTTTCTTT CASLNPDGTTEAFF
few - 12 TRBJ1-3 TRBV28 TGTGCCACCCAGGGCTCTGGAAACACCATATATTTT CATQGSGNTIYF
many TRBD1 15 TRBJ2-5 TRBV5-1 TGCGCCAGCAGCCCAGACAGGGCTGGTCAAGAGACCCAGTACTTC CASSPDRAGQETQYF
few - 12 TRBJ2-1 TRBV5-1 TGCGCCAGCAGCTTGCAGGGCCACGAGCAGTTCTTC CASSLQGHEQFF
- TRBD2 15 TRBJ2-2 TRBV4-1 TGCGCCAGCAGCCAAGTGCGGGCGGGGGCCGGGGAGCTGTTTTTT CASSQVRAGAGELFF
few TRBD1 14 TRBJ1-4 TRBV4-1 TGCGCCAGCTCTGACAGGGGACTAGCTGAAAAACTGTTTTTT CASSDRGLAEKLFF
- TRBD2 17 TRBJ2-2 TRBV27 TGTGCCAGCAGCCAGGGACTAGCGGGCCTTATCACCGGGGAGCTGTTTTTT CASSQGLAGLITGELFF
- - 13 TRBJ2-5 TRBV4-1 TGCGCCAGCAGTCTACGGGGGGCCGAGACCCAGTACTTC CASSLRGAETQYF
few TRBD2 15 TRBJ2-3 TRBV27 TGTGCCAGCAGTGTCGGGGGGGGAAGGACAGATACGCAGTATTTT CASSVGGGRTDTQYF
- TRBD2 18 TRBJ2-1 TRBV9 TGTGCCAGCAGCCCAACCGGGACTAGCGGGGGATTTTACAATGAGCAGTTCTTC CASSPTGTSGGFYNEQFF
- - 17 TRBJ2-3 TRBV7-3 TGTGCCAGCAGCTTGAGGCCTGACAGGGAGGCGACAGATACGCAGTATTTT CASSLRPDREATDTQYF
few - 17 TRBJ1-1 TRBV7-9 TGTGCCAGCAGCTTAGATTCATGGGGGGGATCGGACACTGAAGCTTTCTTT CASSLDSWGGSDTEAFF
- - 19 TRBJ2-6 TRBV4-3 TGCGCCAGCAGCCAAGATCGGGGGGCAGTCAGCTCTGGGGCCAACGTCCTGACTTTC CASSQDRGAVSSGANVLTF
many - 16 TRBJ2-3 TRBV6-5 TGTGCCAGCAGCCGCTCAGTGAAAACTAGCACAGATACGCAGTATTTT CASSRSVKTSTDTQYF
- - 16 TRBJ1-4 TRBV11-3 TGTGCCAGCAGCTTAGAGGGGGACGTTCGGAATGAAAAACTGTTTTTT CASSLEGDVRNEKLFF
- TRBD2 16 TRBJ2-1 TRBV18 TGTGCCAGCTCAGCGACTAGCGGGGGGTCCTACAATGAGCAGTTCTTC CASSATSGGSYNEQFF
few - 18 TRBJ1-1 TRBV19 TGTGCCAGTAGTATAGATCTCGTGCGGTGGGTCCCGAACACTGAAGCTTTCTTT CASSIDLVRWVPNTEAFF
few - 16 TRBJ2-5 TRBV19 TGTGCCAGTAGTATAGATCCACGTTACGCTCAAGAGACCCAGTACTTC CASSIDPRYAQETQYF
- - 14 TRBJ1-1 TRBV5-1 TGCGCCAGCTACGGGGGACAACAGAACACTGAAGCTTTCTTT CASYGGQQNTEAFF
few - 16 TRBJ2-3 TRBV6-5 TGTGCCACCGGATGGGGGGGGGGGCTAGGCACAGATACGCAGTATTTT CATGWGGGLGTDTQYF
- TRBD1 15 TRBJ2-2 TRBV27 TGTGCCAGCACGTCCGGGACAGAAAACACCGGGGAGCTGTTTTTT CASTSGTENTGELFF
- TRBD2 17 TRBJ2-1 TRBV9 TGTGCCAGCACTCCCTCGGGGGGACTAGACGGATACAATGAGCAGTTCTTC CASTPSGGLDGYNEQFF
few TRBD1 15 TRBJ2-5 TRBV7-2 TGTGCCAGCAGCGGACAGGGGCCAATGGGGGAGACCCAGTACTTC CASSGQGPMGETQYF